The 32 T cell receptor beta chains in this list originate from one sample, sequenced in a study of blood T cell repertoires in COVID-19. Data came from immunoSEQ multiplex PCR; TCRdb stores just in-frame clones and leaves some out. The profile covers approximately 170,000 clones, with roughly nine tenths appearing a single time and 3.5% to 4% taken by the ten largest. The sample comprised peripheral blood. The origin of the receptors is a woman in her 70s with acute or convalescent COVID-19.

The table lists this clone with a count of one. The CDR3 reads CASSWGQGLNYGYTF. CDR3 coding DNA: TGTGCCAGCAGCTGGGGACAGGGACTGAACTATGGCTACACCTTC. This sequence joins TRBV7-8 and TRBJ1-2; 9 positions agree with TRBD1. There are 15 residues in the CDR3. Looked up from germline, CDR1 is SGHVS and CDR2 is FQNEAQ. The V segment lost 4 bases and the J segment 2 bases; nucleotides outside the gene matches: 5.

The chain joins TRBV10-3 to TRBJ1-5; 10 bases match TRBD1. This CDR3 contains 15 residues. Unmatched junction bases numbered 5, after V lost 4 bases and J lost 5 bases. Germline V gene data show CDR1 as ENHRY and CDR2 as SYGVKD. CDR3: CAISATGGIYQPQHF. CDR3 nucleotide sequence: TGTGCCATCAGTGCGACAGGGGGCATATATCAGCCCCAGCATTTT.

The chain recombines TRBV11-3 with TRBJ2-3, with D possibly matching TRBD1 (5 bases). Germline CDR1 reads SGHNT; CDR2 reads YENEEA. The CDR3 is 13 residues long. Trimming pared 6 bases from V and 2 bases from J, leaving 9 bases between. CDR3 coding DNA: TGTGCCAGCAGTACAGGATTCACAGATACGCAGTATTTT. Its translation is CASSTGFTDTQYF.

The chain has TRBV20-1 and TRBJ2-1; 7 bases align to TRBD2. V shed 3 bases and J 0 bases; nucleotides not matched to a gene: 2. Looked up from germline, CDR1 is DFQATT and CDR2 is SNEGSKA (reference sequence). CDR3 length: 14 amino acids. The CDR3 loop is CSASRTSSYNEQFF. CDR3 coding DNA: TGCAGTGCTAGTAGGACTAGCTCCTACAATGAGCAGTTCTTC.

As to this clone: Other DNA sequences within the sample encode an identical CDR3. This chain connects TRBV11-2 to TRBJ2-7; D not resolved. Germline values: CDR1 SGHAT, CDR2 FQNNGV. The CDR3 totals 12 residues. Trimming pared 3 bases from V and 1 base from J, leaving 4 bases between. The CDR3 is CASSLASYEQYF. The CDR3 DNA reads TGTGCCAGCAGCTTGGCATCCTACGAGCAGTACTTC.

This clone was counted once. V gene TRBV3-1 (or the pseudogene TRBV3-2) combines with J gene TRBJ2-1; 10 bases are a match to TRBD1. The V segment lost 1 base and the J segment 12 bases; nucleotides outside the gene matches: 3. The CDR3 runs to 13 residues. Germline CDR1 LGHDT, CDR2 YNNKEL (reference sequence). CDR3 bases: TGTGCCAGCAGCCAAGCCGGGACAGGGGTGCAGTTCTTC. Residues: CASSQAGTGVQFF.

The chain has TRBV11-2 and TRBJ2-1, with D possibly matching TRBD1 (7 bases). Germline CDR1 and CDR2: SGHAT and FQNNGV. The ends were cut back, 4 bases at V and 0 bases at J, with 16 bases in the middle. The CDR3 loop spans 17 amino acids. This CDR3 reads CASSSLRGARSYNEQFF. For the CDR3, the DNA is TGTGCCAGCAGCTCCCTCAGGGGGGCCCGCTCCTACAATGAGCAGTTCTTC.

This clone was found once. The V and J genes are TRBV4-3 and TRBJ2-1; the D gene is possibly TRBD2 (5 bases). This CDR3 spans 17 amino acids. Germline V CDR1 and CDR2: LGHNA, YSLEER. The V gene lost 1 base and the J gene lost 3 bases, with 16 bases spanning the gap. CDR3: CASSQVLLGSSYNEQFF. The CDR3 bases are TGCGCCAGCAGCCAAGTTCTGTTAGGGAGCAGCTACAATGAGCAGTTCTTC.

J is TRBJ1-2 and V is TRBV7-2, with 11 nucleotides matching TRBD1. V lost 5 bases and J lost 3; bases outside the gene matches: 5. CDR3 length: 15 residues. Germline V lookup: CDR1 SGHTA, CDR2 FQGNSA. For the CDR3, the DNA is TGTGCCAGCAGCCTCGGACAGGGGGCATACTATGGCTACACCTTC. Translating gives CASSLGQGAYYGYTF.

The chain has TRBV19 and TRBJ1-5, with D tentatively TRBD1 (6 bases). Germline CDR1 and CDR2: LNHDA and SQIVND (reference sequence). Trimming took off 6 bases at V and 2 bases at J, with 14 bases between the two ends. There are 15 residues in the CDR3. The CDR3 DNA follows: TGTGCCAGTAGACCGCAGGGGATCGGCAATCAGCCCCAGCATTTT. Its protein is CASRPQGIGNQPQHF.

This clone was observed a single time. This chain links TRBV27 with TRBJ2-7; 9 bases fit TRBD1. This CDR3 has 14 residues. Trimming removed 4 bases from V and 2 bases from J; junction bases left unmatched: 3. From germline, CDR1 is MNHEY and CDR2 SMNVEV (reference sequence). The CDR3: CASSSGQGTYEQYF. In DNA, the CDR3 is TGTGCCAGCAGTTCCGGACAGGGGACCTACGAGCAGTACTTC.

The chain links TRBV5-4 to TRBJ2-1, with D maybe TRBD2 (6 bases). Trimming shortened V by 4 bases and J by 4 bases, and 15 bases separated the two germline ends. CDR1 and CDR2 (germline): SGHNT, YYREEE (reference sequence). This CDR3 comprises 15 residues. CDR3 DNA sequence: TGTGCCAGCAGCGACGGGGGAATGGGATACAATGAGCAGTTCTTC. Its translation: CASSDGGMGYNEQFF.

The genes are TRBV11-2 and TRBJ2-7; 9 bases align to TRBD1. The CDR3 contains 12 residues. Trimming cost V 6 bases and J 12 bases; bases outside gene matches: 9. CDR1 is SGHAT and CDR2 is FQNNGV in the germline V gene. The CDR3 DNA is TGTGCCAGCAGTCCCCGGACAGGGGAACCGTACTTC. Its protein product is CASSPRTGEPYF.

V is TRBV18 and J is TRBJ1-3; no definite D call. The CDR3 sequence is 15 residues long. V dropped 3 bases and J dropped 6 bases, with 15 bases sitting between them. Germline lookup yields CDR1 KGHSH and CDR2 LQKENI. CDR3 amino acids: CASSPLSGYENTIYF. CDR3 in DNA: TGTGCCAGCTCACCCCTCTCGGGGTACGAAAACACCATATATTTT.

This chain links TRBV7-9 with TRBJ1-2; 8 nucleotides agree with TRBD1. Trimming cost V 1 base and J 4 bases; bases outside gene matches: 2. The CDR3 contains 14 residues. The germline V gene has CDR1 SEHNR and CDR2 FQNEAQ (reference sequence). CDR3 in amino acids: CASSLEGQVYGYTF. CDR3 DNA sequence: TGTGCCAGCAGCTTAGAGGGACAGGTCTATGGCTACACCTTC.

This clone occurred a few times. This sequence joins TRBV3-1 (or the pseudogene TRBV3-2) and TRBJ1-6; D is possibly TRBD1 (5 bases). The CDR3 extends over 14 amino acids. V lost 3 bases and J lost 7, with 10 bases in between. The germline V gene has CDR1 LGHDT and CDR2 YNNKEL (reference sequence). CDR3 nucleotide sequence: TGTGCCAGCAGCCAGTCCCAGGGAAATTCACCCCTCCACTTT. Its translation is CASSQSQGNSPLHF.

The chain recombines TRBV27 with TRBJ2-7; D is possibly TRBD2 (5 bases). From germline, CDR1 is MNHEY and CDR2 SMNVEV (reference sequence). The CDR3 length is 14 residues. Trimming removed 1 base at V and 2 bases at J, with 9 bases between. The CDR3, as DNA: TGTGCCAGCAGTTTATTCCGGGGAACCTACGAGCAGTACTTC. This encodes CASSLFRGTYEQYF.

This clone has just one count. J is TRBJ2-7 and V is TRBV6-5; 10 bases line up with TRBD2. Per the germline V gene, CDR1 is MNHEY and CDR2 is SVGAGI. The CDR3 covers 15 residues. With V trimmed by 0 bases and J by 6 bases, 5 bases remained unmatched. This CDR3 reads CASSYSVTSGREQYF. CDR3 sequence (DNA): TGTGCCAGCAGTTACTCGGTGACTAGCGGGCGCGAGCAGTACTTC.

This rearrangement joins TRBV2 to TRBJ2-7; 8 nucleotides line up with TRBD1. V shed 6 bases, J shed 10 bases, and the junction held 5 bases outside the gene matches. The CDR3 contains 11 residues. The germline gives CDR1 SNHLY, CDR2 FYNNEI. CDR3 sequence: CASSVDRGQYF. The CDR3, as DNA: TGTGCCAGCAGCGTCGACAGGGGTCAGTACTTC. Supplemented by reference TRBV2 and TRBJ2-7, the full variable domain reads EPEVTQTPSHQVTQMGQEVILRCVPISNHLYFYWYRQILGQKVEFLVSFYNNEISEKSEIFDDQFSVERPDGSNFTLKIRSTKLEDSAMYFCASSVDRGQYFGPGTRLTVT.

As DNA, the CDR3 is TGTGCCAGCTCACCACCCGGCGCGGATGTTACGGGCTACACCTTC. Protein sequence: CASSPPGADVTGYTF. This chain joins TRBV18 and TRBJ1-2; unclear D gene. The ends were cut back, 0 bases at V and 8 bases at J, with 16 bases in the middle. This CDR3 comprises 15 residues. In germline, CDR1 is KGHSH, CDR2 LQKENI.

V is TRBV20-1 and J is TRBJ2-5; TRBD2 might be the D (5 bases). Germline V gene data show CDR1 as DFQATT and CDR2 as SNEGSKA (reference sequence). V lost 3 bases and J 1 base, leaving 6 bases between the germline ends. CDR3 length equals 12 residues. The CDR3 loop is CSASGLQETQYF. CDR3 bases: TGCAGTGCTAGTGGACTCCAAGAGACCCAGTACTTC.

The CDR3 loop reads CASSPGGGGPYEQYF. As DNA, the CDR3 is TGCGCCAGCAGCCCCGGTGGGGGCGGGCCCTACGAGCAGTACTTC. This chain links TRBV4-1 with TRBJ2-7; D may be TRBD1 (6 bases). The CDR3 is made up of 15 amino acids. V lost 4 bases to trimming and J lost 2 bases, with 15 bases between them. Germline V gene lookup returns CDR1 MGHRA and CDR2 YSYEKL.

This clone was recorded a few times. The chain couples TRBV15 to TRBJ1-4, with D tentatively TRBD1 (6 bases). The CDR3 is 17 amino acids. Trimming removed 0 bases at V and 5 bases at J, with 16 bases between. The germline CDR1 and CDR2 sequences are LNHNV and YYDKDF (reference sequence). The CDR3: CATSRDRRGARNEKLFF. In DNA, the CDR3 is TGTGCCACCAGCAGAGATCGGCGGGGGGCAAGGAATGAAAAACTGTTTTTT.

The CDR3, as DNA: TGTGCCAGCAGCCGGGGGACTAGCGGGAGTCCCAACTACGAGCAGTACTTC. Protein product: CASSRGTSGSPNYEQYF. This rearrangement joins TRBV3-1 (or the pseudogene TRBV3-2) to TRBJ2-7, with TRBD2 identical over 14 bases. CDR3 length: 17 residues. Germline CDR1 reads LGHDT; CDR2 reads YNNKEL (reference sequence). J lost 3 bases, V lost 4 bases, and 8 bases had no gene match.

This chain links TRBV7-8 with TRBJ1-1; D not certain. The V end was cut by 2 bases, the J end by 3 bases, with 16 bases between. The CDR3 has 16 residues. Germline lookup yields CDR1 SGHVS and CDR2 FQNEAQ. The CDR3 DNA sequence: TGTGCCAGCAGCTTAACGACTACACCTGGGTACACTGAAGCTTTCTTT. Its protein is CASSLTTTPGYTEAFF.

This rearrangement joins TRBV19 to TRBJ2-2; the match to TRBD2 covers 15 bases. The junction had 7 bases not matched to a gene; V was cut back by 5 bases and J by 6 bases. This CDR3 spans 17 amino acids. Germline loops: CDR1 LNHDA, CDR2 SQIVND (reference sequence). This chain's CDR3 is CASSSTGLAGGPGELFF. The CDR3 DNA follows: TGTGCCAGTAGTTCCACGGGACTAGCGGGAGGTCCCGGGGAGCTGTTTTTT.

V usage is TRBV6-5 and J usage is TRBJ1-6; D is unclear. The CDR3 is 15 residues long. V lost 2 bases and J lost 3, with 8 bases in between. The V gene's germline CDR1 is MNHEY and CDR2 SVGAGI. The CDR3 region is CASSYRDGYNSPLHF. In nucleotides, the CDR3 is TGTGCCAGCAGTTACCGCGATGGCTATAATTCACCCCTCCACTTT.

The chain joins TRBV15 to TRBJ1-2, with D possibly being TRBD1 (5 bases). The CDR3 is 15 amino acids. The V gene lost 0 bases and the J gene lost 4 bases, with 12 bases spanning the gap. The germline CDR1 and CDR2 sequences are LNHNV and YYDKDF (reference sequence). This chain's CDR3 is CATSRDMTAFYGYTF. The CDR3 DNA reads as TGTGCCACCAGCAGAGATATGACAGCGTTCTATGGCTACACCTTC.

This chain connects TRBV5-5 to TRBJ1-1; possible D gene TRBD1, 6 bases. The CDR3 loop spans 14 amino acids. CDR1 SGHKS and CDR2 YYEKEE come from the germline V gene (reference sequence). Trimming stripped 0 bases from V and 1 base from J, with 7 bases between. CDR3 in DNA: TGTGCCAGCAGCTTGGACAGGGCGAACACTGAAGCTTTCTTT. This codes for CASSLDRANTEAFF.

The CDR3: CASSPWETEAFF. The CDR3 coding sequence is TGTGCCAGCAGTCCCTGGGAGACTGAAGCTTTCTTT. The chain links TRBV6-6 to TRBJ1-1; no reliable D call. The CDR3 is made up of 12 amino acids. CDR1 MNHNY and CDR2 SVGAGI come from the germline V gene (reference sequence). Trimming removed 5 bases from V and 5 bases from J, with 9 bases in between.

The rearrangement joins TRBV6-5 to TRBJ2-3, with 8 bases fitting TRBD2. The V gene end was trimmed by 0 bases and the J gene end by 5 bases; junction bases not matched to a gene: 4. Germline V CDR1 and CDR2: MNHEY, SVGAGI. The CDR3 is 15 residues long. The CDR3 DNA is TGTGCCAGCAGTTACTCGAGACTAGCGCAAGATACGCAGTATTTT. Translation: CASSYSRLAQDTQYF.

The rearrangement links TRBV4-2 to TRBJ2-5; 12 bases match TRBD2. The germline CDR1 and CDR2 sequences are LGHNA and YNFKEQ. The CDR3 loop spans 18 amino acids. Trimming cost V 0 bases and J 0 bases; bases outside gene matches: 5. CDR3 amino acids: CASSQDRGTSGHQETQYF. The CDR3 DNA is TGTGCCAGCAGCCAAGATAGGGGGACTAGCGGGCACCAAGAGACCCAGTACTTC.